This T cell receptor (beta chain) comes out of a study of T cell responses to AZD1222 COVID-19 vaccine. Findings of the study overall: Just a handful of AZD1222 recipients were seropositive at baseline.

Sequencing used immunoSEQ multiplex PCR; TCRdb keeps in-frame clones, though not all of them. The profile shows some 200,000 clones, approximately 90% of them singletons. Trimming removed 0 bases at V and 2 bases at J, with 4 bases between. Germline V gene lookup returns CDR1 SEHNR and CDR2 FQNEAQ (reference sequence). The CDR3 contains 13 residues. For this clone: As yet, its antigen is unknown.

V gene TRBV7-9 combines with J gene TRBJ1-2; D gene unclear. Here the sequenced sample was peripheral blood, taken on day 0 of AZD1222 vaccination. This TCR came from an adult in good health. The DNA of the CDR3 is TGTGCCAGCAGCTTAGCACAGAACTATGGCTACACCTTC. It specifies CASSLAQNYGYTF.